Listed below are T cell receptor beta chains from one sample, sequenced in a study of blood T cell repertoires in COVID-19. This table comes from immunoSEQ multiplex PCR, and its TCRdb copy is limited to in-frame clones, with some not included. This sample has approximately 50,000 clones, with roughly 83% found just once. What was sequenced was peripheral blood. The receptors shown here come from a man between 65 and 85 years old with active COVID-19. Both conserved end residues are part of each CDR3. D genes are given only for firm matches. Only part of the rows carry a size: once, few, many, or a class if the clone is expanded.

V: TRBV19; size: .; J: TRBJ1-1; D: .; DNA: TGTGCCAGTAGTCCCGGGCCGGTGGGGGGTAAAGCTTTCTTT; CDR3: CASSPGPVGGKAFF
V: TRBV28; size: .; J: TRBJ1-2; D: TRBD1; DNA: TGTGCCAGCAGTCCGACCGACAGGGTAAAGGGCTACACCTTC; CDR3: CASSPTDRVKGYTF
V: TRBV29-1; size: .; J: TRBJ2-7; D: TRBD1; DNA: TGCAGCGTTGCGACAGGGAACGAGCAGTACTTC; CDR3: CSVATGNEQYF
V: TRBV7-2; size: .; J: TRBJ1-1; D: .; DNA: TGTGCCAGCAGCTCACAGGGGAACACTGAAGCTTTCTTT; CDR3: CASSSQGNTEAFF
V: TRBV27; size: .; J: TRBJ2-7; D: TRBD2; DNA: TGTGCCAGCAGCCTACGCCCTAGCGGGAGCTATTACGAGCAGTACTTC; CDR3: CASSLRPSGSYYEQYF
V: TRBV19; size: .; J: TRBJ2-2; D: TRBD2; DNA: TGTGCCAGTAGCCCCCTCCCTAGCGGTAACACCGGGGAGCTGTTTTTT; CDR3: CASSPLPSGNTGELFF
V: TRBV7-7; size: .; J: TRBJ2-3; D: TRBD2; DNA: TGTGCCAGCAGCCCAGGACTAGCGGGAGCCGATACGCAGTATTTT; CDR3: CASSPGLAGADTQYF
V: TRBV13; size: .; J: TRBJ1-3; D: .; DNA: TGTGCCAGCAGCTCTACCGGACAGACGAGCTCTGGAAACACCATATATTTT; CDR3: CASSSTGQTSSGNTIYF
V: TRBV28; size: .; J: TRBJ1-5; D: .; DNA: TGTGCCAGCAGGATGGGGGGGAGCAATCAGCCCCAGCATTTT; CDR3: CASRMGGSNQPQHF
V: TRBV7-2; size: .; J: TRBJ2-3; D: .; DNA: TGTGCCAGCAGCTCAACTTCTTACACAGATACGCAGTATTTT; CDR3: CASSSTSYTDTQYF
V: TRBV14; size: .; J: TRBJ2-2; D: .; DNA: TGTGCCAGCAGCCAACCGACTACCTTGAACACCGGGGAGCTGTTTTTT; CDR3: CASSQPTTLNTGELFF
V: TRBV11-2; size: .; J: TRBJ1-2; D: .; DNA: TGTGCCAGCAGCTCCCCCCCAGGGAAGAGTGGCTATGGCTACACCTTC; CDR3: CASSSPPGKSGYGYTF
V: TRBV2; size: .; J: TRBJ1-1; D: .; DNA: TGTGCCTCTTCGGTATCAGACTCGGCTACGACTGAAGCTTTCTTT; CDR3: CASSVSDSATTEAFF
V: TRBV7-2; size: .; J: TRBJ2-2; D: TRBD2; DNA: TGTGCCAGCAGCTCAAAATACCGGACTAGCGGGAGGGGCACCGGGGAGCTGTTTTTT; CDR3: CASSSKYRTSGRGTGELFF
V: TRBV7-9; size: .; J: TRBJ2-7; D: .; DNA: TGTGCCAGCAGCCCCAAACAGGGCCGGGGCGAGCAGTACTTC; CDR3: CASSPKQGRGEQYF
V: TRBV7-8; size: .; J: TRBJ2-2; D: TRBD2; DNA: TGTGCCAGCAGCTTGCCTAGCGGCAACACCGGGGAGCTGTTTTTT; CDR3: CASSLPSGNTGELFF
V: TRBV19; size: .; J: TRBJ2-7; D: .; DNA: TGTGCCAGTAGTATGGGGTCTAGCGCTGGGCTGGGGAAACTGGCCTACGAGCAGTACTTC; CDR3: CASSMGSSAGLGKLAYEQYF
V: TRBV7-2; size: .; J: TRBJ1-2; D: .; DNA: TGTGCCAGCAGCTTAGTGTGGACAGATAACTCCTCCGGCTACACCTTC; CDR3: CASSLVWTDNSSGYTF
V: TRBV6-2/TRBV6-3; size: .; J: TRBJ2-7; D: TRBD1; DNA: TGTGCCAGCAGTTACCGTACAGGGGTCGGTGAGCAGTACTTC; CDR3: CASSYRTGVGEQYF
V: TRBV24-1; size: few; J: TRBJ2-3; D: TRBD1; DNA: TGTGCCACCAGTGCGACAGGGGGCGTAGGCACAGATACGCAGTATTTT; CDR3: CATSATGGVGTDTQYF
V: TRBV19; size: .; J: TRBJ2-7; D: TRBD1; DNA: TGTGCCAGTAGCATGGGGACAGTCTACGAGCAGTACTTC; CDR3: CASSMGTVYEQYF
V: TRBV5-1; size: once; J: TRBJ2-1; D: TRBD1; DNA: TGCGCCAGCAGCTTGGGGGACAGGGAAAATGAGCAGTTCTTC; CDR3: CASSLGDRENEQFF
V: TRBV7-9; size: .; J: TRBJ2-3; D: TRBD1; DNA: TGTGCCAGCAGCCCGGGACAGCGCACAGATACGCAGTATTTT; CDR3: CASSPGQRTDTQYF
V: TRBV9; size: .; J: TRBJ1-5; D: .; DNA: TGTGCCAGCAGCGTAGAGCCCAGGGGTCAGCCCCAGCATTTT; CDR3: CASSVEPRGQPQHF
V: TRBV4-1; size: few; J: TRBJ2-1; D: .; DNA: TGCGCCAGCAGCCAAGATACCGCCGGGAGAGGTGATAATGAGCAGTTCTTC; CDR3: CASSQDTAGRGDNEQFF
V: TRBV10-3; size: .; J: TRBJ2-1; D: .; DNA: TGTGCCATCAGTGAGCCCTCGCGGACAAAAGCCAATGAGCAGTTCTTC; CDR3: CAISEPSRTKANEQFF
V: TRBV5-1; size: .; J: TRBJ1-3; D: TRBD1; DNA: TGCGCCAGCAGCTTGGACAGGGGATCTGGAAACACCATATATTTT; CDR3: CASSLDRGSGNTIYF
V: TRBV6-6; size: .; J: TRBJ2-1; D: .; DNA: TGTGCCAGCAGTTCATCAGGACTCAACAATGAGCAGTTCTTC; CDR3: CASSSSGLNNEQFF
V: TRBV2; size: .; J: TRBJ2-2; D: TRBD1; DNA: TGTGCCAGCAGTGAACGGGACAGCTACACCGGGGAGCTGTTTTTT; CDR3: CASSERDSYTGELFF